The clone carrying this TCR beta chain came up a few times. Antigen specificity is unknown. TCRdb re-called the reads through MiXCR, storing one row per CDR3 protein. The profile shows around 99,000 distinct CDR3 sequences, under 30% of them singletons. The data are from a study of T cell repertoires in cytomegalovirus infection. Study overall: The study used recently identified HLA-C-restricted and well-studied HLA-B-restricted CMV epitopes.

The V gene lost 2 bases and the J gene lost 0 bases, with 17 bases spanning the gap. Looked up from germline, CDR1 is SNHLY and CDR2 is FYNNEI. This CDR3 region has 17 residues. The sequence came from a human donor in good health (CMV status not recorded). Some clones in this sample may be carry-over from other donors' samples. The sample here was CD8+ T cells from cultured PBMCs, taken from culture after CMV antigen stimulation. This chain joins TRBV2 and TRBJ2-7; the D is unclear. This CDR3 is CASSEPSGLSSSYEQYF. CDR3 coding DNA: TGTGCCAGCAGTGAACCGTCGGGTCTTTCAAGCTCCTACGAGCAGTACTTC.